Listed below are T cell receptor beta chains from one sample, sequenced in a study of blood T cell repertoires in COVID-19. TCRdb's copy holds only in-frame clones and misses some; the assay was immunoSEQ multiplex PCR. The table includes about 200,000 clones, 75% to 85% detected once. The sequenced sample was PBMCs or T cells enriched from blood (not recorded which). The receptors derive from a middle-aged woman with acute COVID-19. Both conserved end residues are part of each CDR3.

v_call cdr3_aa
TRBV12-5 CASGAGQGDYNTEAFF
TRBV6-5 CASGRQGFSAEAFF
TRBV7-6 CASSNLAGGDYEQYF
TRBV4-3 CASSQVDSLYGYTF
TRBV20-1 CSASSASGTDTQYF
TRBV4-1 CASSLRGLAGGHGELFF
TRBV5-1 CASSLLGLILNEQFF
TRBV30 CAWSSGLEQPQHF
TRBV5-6 CASSLRSYGIQETQYF
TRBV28 CASSLGGFGKLFF
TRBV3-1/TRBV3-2 CASSQGHLSNQPQHF
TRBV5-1 CASSSRTSSYEQYF
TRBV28 CASSSSSGNTEAFF
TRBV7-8 CASRTGASNTEAFF
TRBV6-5 CASSYIPGLTEAFF
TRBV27 CASRRLMGEAEAFF
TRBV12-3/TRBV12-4 CASQTAGTDTQYF
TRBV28 CASRRESSYNSPLHF
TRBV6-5 CASSQRTGLTGELFF
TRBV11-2 CASSLDSGLNTEAFF
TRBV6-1 CASSEPAGTGELGYTF
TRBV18 CASSPPGVQPQHF
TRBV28 CASTRTIDGYTF
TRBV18 CASSPGQGHGYTF
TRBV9 CASSVEDSEGSPLHF
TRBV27 CASSRRSGTRTVDTQYF
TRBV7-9 CASSPGQTAFF
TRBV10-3 CAINRGLGETQYF
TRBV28 CASGAGGALNTEAFF
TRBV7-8 CASSLTPREAKNIQYF
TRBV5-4 CASSLDVSTRGYTF
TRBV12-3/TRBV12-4 CASNSGGAGYTF
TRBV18 CASSPGTGGTYEQYF
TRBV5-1 CASSLAGGTGELFF
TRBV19 CASSITKIRDRELNTEAFF
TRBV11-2 CASSLERDVPYEQYF
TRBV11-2 CASRRNSGLQETQYF
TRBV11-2 CASSPRTSGDYEQYF
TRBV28 CASSLAGSSTDTQYF
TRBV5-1 CASSGGLAGNTGELFF
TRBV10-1 CASPQRGSGANQPQHF
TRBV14 CASSRGMDRGSYEQYF
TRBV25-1 CASSESYSNQPQHF
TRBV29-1 CSVLDTNTEAFF
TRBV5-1 CASSLAGTASSTDTQYF
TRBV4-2 CASSQATSSGANVLTF
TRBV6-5 CASSYRTGGFGYGYTF
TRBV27 CASSFWGGGNNEQFF
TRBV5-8 CASSFGLQEGSDTQYF
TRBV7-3 CASSLGVNYGYTF
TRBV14 CASSTRITGELFF
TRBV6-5 CASKEGPDNQPQHF
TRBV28 CASIPSGTGDGYTF
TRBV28 CASRRSGTYEQYF